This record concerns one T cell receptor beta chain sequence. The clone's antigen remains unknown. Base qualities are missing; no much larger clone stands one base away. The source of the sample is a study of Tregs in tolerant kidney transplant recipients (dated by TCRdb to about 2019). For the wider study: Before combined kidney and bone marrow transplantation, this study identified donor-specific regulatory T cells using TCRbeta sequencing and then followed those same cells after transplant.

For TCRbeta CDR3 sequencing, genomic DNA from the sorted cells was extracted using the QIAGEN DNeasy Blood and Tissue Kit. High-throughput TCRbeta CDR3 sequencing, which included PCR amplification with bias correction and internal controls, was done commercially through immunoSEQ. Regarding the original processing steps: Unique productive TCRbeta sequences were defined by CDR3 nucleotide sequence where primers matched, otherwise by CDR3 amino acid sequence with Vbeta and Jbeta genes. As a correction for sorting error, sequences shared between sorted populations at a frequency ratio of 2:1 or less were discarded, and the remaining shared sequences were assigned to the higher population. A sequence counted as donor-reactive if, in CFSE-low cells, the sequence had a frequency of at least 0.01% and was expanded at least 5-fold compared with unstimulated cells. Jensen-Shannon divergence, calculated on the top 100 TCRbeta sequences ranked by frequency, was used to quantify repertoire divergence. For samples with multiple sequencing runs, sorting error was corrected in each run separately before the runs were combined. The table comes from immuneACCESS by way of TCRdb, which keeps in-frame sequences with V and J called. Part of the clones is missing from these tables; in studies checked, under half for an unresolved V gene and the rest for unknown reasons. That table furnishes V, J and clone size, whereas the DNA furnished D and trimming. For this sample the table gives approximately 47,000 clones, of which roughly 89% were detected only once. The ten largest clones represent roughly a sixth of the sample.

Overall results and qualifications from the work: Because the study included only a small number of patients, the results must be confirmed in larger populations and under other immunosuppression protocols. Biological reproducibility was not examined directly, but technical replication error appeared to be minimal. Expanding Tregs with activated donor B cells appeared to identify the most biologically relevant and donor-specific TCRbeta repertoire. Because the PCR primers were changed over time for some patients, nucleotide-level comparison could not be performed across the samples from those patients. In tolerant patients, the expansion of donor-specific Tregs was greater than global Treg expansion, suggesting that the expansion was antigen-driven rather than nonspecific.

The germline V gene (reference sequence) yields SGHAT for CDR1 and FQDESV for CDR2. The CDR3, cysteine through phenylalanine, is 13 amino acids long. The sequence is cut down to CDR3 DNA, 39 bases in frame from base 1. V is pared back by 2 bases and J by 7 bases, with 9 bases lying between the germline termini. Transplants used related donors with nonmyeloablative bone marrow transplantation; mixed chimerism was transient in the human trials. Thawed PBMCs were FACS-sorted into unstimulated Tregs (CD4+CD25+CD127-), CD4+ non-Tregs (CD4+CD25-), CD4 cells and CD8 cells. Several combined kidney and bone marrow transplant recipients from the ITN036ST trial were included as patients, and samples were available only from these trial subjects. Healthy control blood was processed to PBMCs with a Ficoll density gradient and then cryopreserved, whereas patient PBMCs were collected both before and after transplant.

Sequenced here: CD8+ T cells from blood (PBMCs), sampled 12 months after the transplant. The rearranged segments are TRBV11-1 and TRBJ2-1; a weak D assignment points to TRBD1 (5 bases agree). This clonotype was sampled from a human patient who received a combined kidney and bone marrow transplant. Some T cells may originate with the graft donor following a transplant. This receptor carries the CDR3 CASSLSRVNEQFF. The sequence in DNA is TGTGCCAGCAGCTTAAGCAGGGTAAATGAGCAGTTCTTC.